Below are 14 T cell receptor beta chains sequenced from a single sample in a study of cytomegalovirus exposure and HLA in healthy donors. Amplification used 60 Vbeta primers and 13 Jbeta primers. The assay was immunoSEQ multiplex PCR, and TCRdb's table has in-frame clones only and misses some. This sample yields roughly 130,000 clones, of which less than 75% are seen a single time; 2.1% belongs to the top ten. The sequencing input was PBMCs. Source of these receptors: a woman between 40 and 50 years old in good health and CMV-seropositive.

This sequence joins TRBV29-1 and TRBJ2-3; 8 nucleotides align to TRBD2. The J segment lost 2 bases and the V segment lost 7 bases, leaving 11 bases of the junction unmatched. Germline CDR1 and CDR2: SQVTM and ANQGSEA. The CDR3 loop spans 15 amino acids. The CDR3 loop is CSGGGGGRPTDTQYF. DNA for the CDR3: TGCAGCGGGGGGGGCGGCGGGAGGCCCACAGATACGCAGTATTTT.

This chain joins TRBV30 and TRBJ1-1; D is uncertain. This CDR3 spans 13 amino acids. The V gene lost 0 bases and the J gene lost 9 bases, with 14 bases spanning the gap. Germline loops: CDR1 GTSNPN, CDR2 SVGIG (reference sequence). The CDR3 here is CAWSVVHRVKAFF. CDR3 nucleotides: TGTGCCTGGAGTGTTGTCCACCGGGTGAAAGCTTTCTTT.

The chain uses TRBV28 and TRBJ2-7; 10 bases line up with TRBD2. The V gene end was trimmed by 5 bases and the J gene end by 7 bases; junction bases not matched to a gene: 11. Germline loops: CDR1 MDHEN, CDR2 SYDVKM. The CDR3 contains 15 residues. CDR3 DNA sequence: TGTGCCAGCAGTCCTCCAACTAGCGGGATAAAGGAGCAGTACTTC. As protein: CASSPPTSGIKEQYF.

This clone was observed a handful of times. J is TRBJ2-3 and V is TRBV5-1, with a tentative D call TRBD2 (7 bases). V was pared by 10 bases and J by 4 bases, with 16 bases between. From germline, CDR1 is SGHRS and CDR2 YFSETQ. The CDR3 consists of 13 residues. CDR3 region: CASNGGQSDTQYF. The CDR3 region has the DNA TGCGCCTCCAACGGGGGGCAATCAGATACGCAGTATTTT. The full variable domain, rest sourced from reference TRBV5-1 and TRBJ2-3, is KAGVTQTPRYLIKTRGQQVTLSCSPISGHRSVSWYQQTPGQGLQFLFEYFSETQRNKGNFPGRFSGRQFSNSRSEMNVSTLELGDSALYLCASNGGQSDTQYFGPGTRLTVL.

This clone occurred a few times. The rearrangement joins TRBV6-1 to TRBJ2-7; no clear D gene. Trimming shortened V by 4 bases and J by 3 bases, and 10 bases separated the two germline ends. Looked up from germline, CDR1 is MNHNS and CDR2 is SASEGT. This CDR3 is 13 amino acids long. The CDR3 coding sequence is TGTGCCAGCAGTGTGGCGGTGAACTACGAGCAGTACTTC. It yields the protein CASSVAVNYEQYF.

This rearrangement joins TRBV6-1 to TRBJ1-3; D gene uncertain. Trimming removed 4 bases from V and 3 bases from J, with 10 bases in between. Germline-derived CDR1 and CDR2 are MNHNS and SASEGT. CDR3 length: 14 residues. The DNA for the CDR3 is TGTGCCAGCAGTGGTGGTCAGTTTGGAAACACCATATATTTT. Amino acid sequence: CASSGGQFGNTIYF.

The V call is TRBV19, the J call TRBJ2-1, with a weak D call TRBD2 (6 bases). V was shortened by 1 base and J by 10 bases, with 14 bases between the two germline ends. Germline V gene lookup returns CDR1 LNHDA and CDR2 SQIVND (reference sequence). There are 14 residues in the CDR3. The CDR3 protein is CASSIAGVGREQFF. The CDR3 region has the DNA TGTGCCAGTAGTATAGCGGGGGTGGGGCGGGAGCAGTTCTTC.

The rearrangement uses TRBV5-1 and TRBJ2-3; D might be TRBD1 (6 bases). This CDR3 region has 15 residues. Trimming cost V 0 bases and J 5 bases, with 13 bases left between them. Looked up from germline, CDR1 is SGHRS and CDR2 is YFSETQ. The CDR3 DNA reads as TGCGCCAGCAGCTTGGGTCAGGGGCAGGGAGATACGCAGTATTTT. This translates into CASSLGQGQGDTQYF. Full variable domain (missing parts from reference TRBV5-1 and TRBJ2-3): KAGVTQTPRYLIKTRGQQVTLSCSPISGHRSVSWYQQTPGQGLQFLFEYFSETQRNKGNFPGRFSGRQFSNSRSEMNVSTLELGDSALYLCASSLGQGQGDTQYFGPGTRLTVL.

The chain carries TRBV13 and TRBJ2-6; 9 bases are shared with TRBD1. V was pared by 5 bases and J by 2 bases, with 1 base of the junction left unmatched. Germline CDR1 reads PRHDT; CDR2 reads FYEKMQ (reference sequence). The CDR3 has 15 residues. In nucleotides, the CDR3 is TGTGCCAGCAGCAACAGGGGGCCTGGGGCCAACGTCCTGACTTTC. Protein: CASSNRGPGANVLTF.

J is TRBJ1-2 and V is TRBV2; TRBD1 agrees at 7 bases. Germline V gene data show CDR1 as SNHLY and CDR2 as FYNNEI. The CDR3 is made up of 14 amino acids. The V and J ends lost 5 bases and 5 bases, in that order; junction bases with no gene match: 8. As DNA, the CDR3 is TGTGCCAGCAGTCCCCCAGGACAGGTTTATGGCTACACCTTC. Protein: CASSPPGQVYGYTF.

This rearrangement joins TRBV27 to TRBJ1-1, with D possibly TRBD1 on 6 matching bases. Trimming removed 4 bases from V and 0 bases from J, with 12 bases in between. The germline CDR1 and CDR2 sequences are MNHEY and SMNVEV (reference sequence). This CDR3 region has 15 residues. CDR3 sequence: CASSSRQAMNTEAFF. CDR3 DNA sequence: TGTGCCAGCAGTTCCCGACAGGCCATGAACACTGAAGCTTTCTTT.

V gene TRBV29-1 combines with J gene TRBJ2-7; 12 bases map to TRBD2. Germline CDR1 reads SQVTM; CDR2 reads ANQGSEA. The trim removed 5 bases at V and 6 bases at J, leaving 17 bases unmatched. The CDR3 is 17 amino acids. The CDR3 DNA reads as TGCAGCGTTAGGGCCCAGGTCTCTAGCGGGGGGGCCCCCGAGCAGTACTTC. This codes for CSVRAQVSSGGAPEQYF.

This chain connects TRBV7-9 to TRBJ1-1, with D possibly matching TRBD1 (5 bases). Germline V gives CDR1 SEHNR, CDR2 FQNEAQ (reference sequence). V lost 1 base to trimming and J lost 6 bases, with 6 bases between them. The CDR3 is made up of 12 amino acids. The CDR3 spells CASSLGGAEAFF. DNA of the CDR3: TGTGCCAGCAGCTTAGGGGGGGCTGAAGCTTTCTTT.

The V and J genes are TRBV30 and TRBJ2-6; the D is unclear. Trimming took off 4 bases at V and 1 base at J, with 8 bases between the two ends. The CDR3 length is 14 residues. Germline lookup yields CDR1 GTSNPN and CDR2 SVGIG (reference sequence). The chain's CDR3 is CAWTGLSGANVLTF. Here the CDR3 DNA reads TGTGCCTGGACTGGGCTTTCTGGGGCCAACGTCCTGACTTTC.